The rows below give T cell receptor beta chains drawn from one sample of a study of radiation and T cells in renal cell carcinoma. Sequencing used immunoSEQ multiplex PCR; TCRdb keeps in-frame clones, though not all of them. The sample records about 100,000 clones, approximately 80% being singletons. Here the sequenced sample was blood, taken from a patient whose treatment included radiotherapy and nephrectomy. These receptors all come from a man in his 60s with renal cell carcinoma. Both conserved end residues are part of each CDR3. The order of the fields is clone size, V gene, J gene, D gene, CDR3 DNA, CDR3 protein. D genes are given only for firm matches. Part of the rows lack a size; the others show once, few, many or a class for expanded clones.

abundance: NA; v_gene: TRBV10-3; j_gene: TRBJ2-2; d_gene: TRBD2; CDR3nt: TGTGCCATCAGTGGGACTAGCGGGAGTGCGAACACCGGGGAGCTGTTTTTT; CDR3aa: CAISGTSGSANTGELFF
abundance: NA; v_gene: TRBV6-5; j_gene: TRBJ2-7; d_gene: TRBD1; CDR3nt: TGTGCCAGCAGTTACTCGGGACAGGGGGTCCACGAGCAGTACTTC; CDR3aa: CASSYSGQGVHEQYF
abundance: medium-sized; v_gene: TRBV28; j_gene: TRBJ2-1; d_gene: TRBD2; CDR3nt: TGTGCCAGCAGTCCTACGACTAGCGGGAGGGTTATAGTCCACAATGAGCAGTTCTTC; CDR3aa: CASSPTTSGRVIVHNEQFF
abundance: once; v_gene: TRBV7-3; j_gene: TRBJ1-2; d_gene: NA; CDR3nt: TGTGCCAGCAGCCCGGCGGACGGCTATGGCTACACCTTC; CDR3aa: CASSPADGYGYTF
abundance: NA; v_gene: TRBV28; j_gene: TRBJ2-1; d_gene: NA; CDR3nt: TGTGCCAGCAGGGGATACAATGAGCAGTTCTTC; CDR3aa: CASRGYNEQFF
abundance: NA; v_gene: TRBV7-8; j_gene: TRBJ1-1; d_gene: NA; CDR3nt: TGTGCCAGCAGCTTAGAAGGGACAAGGAACACTGAAGCTTTCTTT; CDR3aa: CASSLEGTRNTEAFF
abundance: NA; v_gene: TRBV4-1; j_gene: TRBJ1-4; d_gene: NA; CDR3nt: TGCGCCAGCAGGCAGAATGAAAAACTGTTTTTT; CDR3aa: CASRQNEKLFF
abundance: NA; v_gene: TRBV18; j_gene: TRBJ2-2; d_gene: TRBD2; CDR3nt: TGTGCCAGCTCACCACTAGCGGGAGTTAACACCGGGGAGCTGTTTTTT; CDR3aa: CASSPLAGVNTGELFF
abundance: once; v_gene: TRBV6-6; j_gene: TRBJ2-7; d_gene: NA; CDR3nt: TGTGCCAGCAGTTACCTTGAAATTGACGAGCAGTACTTC; CDR3aa: CASSYLEIDEQYF
abundance: once; v_gene: TRBV5-1; j_gene: TRBJ2-1; d_gene: NA; CDR3nt: TGCGCCAGCAGCCTGGTTTCGTCCGGGACGCTCGGCGGCAATGAGCAGTTCTTC; CDR3aa: CASSLVSSGTLGGNEQFF
abundance: NA; v_gene: TRBV18; j_gene: TRBJ2-3; d_gene: NA; CDR3nt: TGTGCCAGCTCCCCACCGCAGGGGTGGACAGATACGCAGTATTTT; CDR3aa: CASSPPQGWTDTQYF
abundance: NA; v_gene: TRBV28; j_gene: TRBJ2-3; d_gene: TRBD2; CDR3nt: TGTGCCAGCAGTGGACTAGAGGGTTTGGCAGATACGCAGTATTTT; CDR3aa: CASSGLEGLADTQYF
abundance: once; v_gene: TRBV13; j_gene: TRBJ2-7; d_gene: TRBD1; CDR3nt: TGTGCCAGCTCTACCCGGACAGGGGAATACGAGCAGTACTTC; CDR3aa: CASSTRTGEYEQYF
abundance: NA; v_gene: TRBV6-1; j_gene: TRBJ2-2; d_gene: TRBD1; CDR3nt: TGTGCCAGCAGTGTTTCCCGGGACAGGGACACCGGGGAGCTGTTTTTT; CDR3aa: CASSVSRDRDTGELFF
abundance: NA; v_gene: TRBV4-1; j_gene: TRBJ2-3; d_gene: TRBD2; CDR3nt: TGCGCCAGCAGCTCAGGCGGGGGGAGGATCACAGATACGCAGTATTTT; CDR3aa: CASSSGGGRITDTQYF
abundance: NA; v_gene: TRBV5-8; j_gene: TRBJ1-1; d_gene: NA; CDR3nt: TGTGCCAGCAGTTTTGAGAAGGGGAGCACTGAAGCTTTCTTT; CDR3aa: CASSFEKGSTEAFF
abundance: once; v_gene: TRBV7-2; j_gene: TRBJ2-7; d_gene: TRBD2; CDR3nt: TGTGCCAGCAGCGGAGGGCTGCTAGCGGGAAGCTACGAGCAGTACTTC; CDR3aa: CASSGGLLAGSYEQYF
abundance: medium-sized; v_gene: TRBV28; j_gene: TRBJ2-7; d_gene: TRBD2; CDR3nt: TGTGCCAGCAGTTTAGACCCCCCCGGGGGGTCCTACGAGCAGTACTTC; CDR3aa: CASSLDPPGGSYEQYF
abundance: NA; v_gene: TRBV6-5; j_gene: TRBJ2-2; d_gene: TRBD1; CDR3nt: TGTGCCAGCAGTTACTACCAGGGGGCGACCGGGGAGCTGTTTTTT; CDR3aa: CASSYYQGATGELFF
abundance: NA; v_gene: TRBV19; j_gene: TRBJ1-5; d_gene: TRBD1; CDR3nt: TGTGCCAGTAGTCCGACAGGGTACAATCAGCCCCAGCATTTT; CDR3aa: CASSPTGYNQPQHF
abundance: NA; v_gene: TRBV19; j_gene: TRBJ2-5; d_gene: TRBD2; CDR3nt: TGTGCTTCCGGGACTAGCAGACAAGAGACCCAGTACTTC; CDR3aa: CASGTSRQETQYF
abundance: few; v_gene: TRBV12-5; j_gene: TRBJ1-1; d_gene: NA; CDR3nt: TGTGCTAGTGGTCCCCCCCGGGGAGAAGCTTTCTTT; CDR3aa: CASGPPRGEAFF
abundance: once; v_gene: TRBV5-1; j_gene: TRBJ2-2; d_gene: NA; CDR3nt: TGCGCCAGCAGCTTGGGGCTGGCAACCGGGGAGCTGTTTTTT; CDR3aa: CASSLGLATGELFF
abundance: NA; v_gene: TRBV5-1; j_gene: TRBJ1-3; d_gene: NA; CDR3nt: TGCGCCAGCAGCCCCGTCTCAACTGGAAACACCATATATTTT; CDR3aa: CASSPVSTGNTIYF
abundance: NA; v_gene: TRBV6-5; j_gene: TRBJ2-1; d_gene: NA; CDR3nt: TGTGCCAGCAGCCGGACCCCGAGCTCCTACAATGAGCAGTTCTTC; CDR3aa: CASSRTPSSYNEQFF
abundance: NA; v_gene: TRBV9; j_gene: TRBJ2-5; d_gene: TRBD2; CDR3nt: TGTGCCAGCAGCGTAAATGATCCTAGCGGGAGGGCCCAAGCATCAGAGACCCAGTACTTC; CDR3aa: CASSVNDPSGRAQASETQYF
abundance: NA; v_gene: TRBV5-6; j_gene: TRBJ2-3; d_gene: NA; CDR3nt: TGTGCCAGCACCCTTGGTGGGGAGACGCAGTATTTT; CDR3aa: CASTLGGETQYF
abundance: NA; v_gene: TRBV7-9; j_gene: TRBJ1-1; d_gene: NA; CDR3nt: TGTGCCAGCAGCCTAGGGTGGGAGAACACTGAAGCTTTCTTT; CDR3aa: CASSLGWENTEAFF
abundance: NA; v_gene: TRBV10-3; j_gene: TRBJ2-3; d_gene: TRBD2; CDR3nt: TGTGCCATCCGGCCGGGACTAGCGGGAGGGCACACAGATACGCAGTATTTT; CDR3aa: CAIRPGLAGGHTDTQYF
abundance: NA; v_gene: TRBV21-1; j_gene: TRBJ2-7; d_gene: NA; CDR3nt: TGTGCCAGCAGCTCCCAGGCCACTAGCGGGAGTTTGGGGACCTACGAGCAGTACTTC; CDR3aa: CASSSQATSGSLGTYEQYF
abundance: NA; v_gene: TRBV15; j_gene: TRBJ1-3; d_gene: NA; CDR3nt: TGTGCCACCAGTGGGTTACAGGGAGTTGATGCTGGAAACACCATATATTTT; CDR3aa: CATSGLQGVDAGNTIYF
abundance: NA; v_gene: TRBV2; j_gene: TRBJ2-3; d_gene: TRBD2; CDR3nt: TGTGCCAGCAGTGAGTTAGCGGGTGGCACAGATACGCAGTATTTT; CDR3aa: CASSELAGGTDTQYF